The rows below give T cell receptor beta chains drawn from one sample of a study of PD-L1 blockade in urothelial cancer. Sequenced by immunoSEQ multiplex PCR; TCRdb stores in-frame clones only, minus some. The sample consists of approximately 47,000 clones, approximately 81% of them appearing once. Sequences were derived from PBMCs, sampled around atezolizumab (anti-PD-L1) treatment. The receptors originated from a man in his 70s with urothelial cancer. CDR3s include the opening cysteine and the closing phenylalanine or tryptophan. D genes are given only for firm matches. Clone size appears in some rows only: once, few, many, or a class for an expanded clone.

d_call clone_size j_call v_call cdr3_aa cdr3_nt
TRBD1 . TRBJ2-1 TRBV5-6 CASSLIGQVNEQFF TGTGCCAGCAGCTTAATCGGACAGGTGAATGAGCAGTTCTTC
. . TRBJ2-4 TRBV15 CATSGSGPGGRAKNIQYF TGTGCCACCAGCGGTAGCGGCCCAGGAGGTAGGGCCAAAAACATTCAGTACTTC
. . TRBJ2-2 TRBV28 CASQATGKAGELFF TGTGCCAGCCAAGCCACAGGGAAGGCCGGGGAGCTGTTTTTT
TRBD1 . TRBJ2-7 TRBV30 CAWARTGTTYEQYF TGTGCCTGGGCTAGGACAGGGACGACCTACGAGCAGTACTTC
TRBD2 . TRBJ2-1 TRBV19 CASSAGLAGGAGSYNEQFF TGTGCCAGTAGTGCGGGACTAGCGGGAGGGGCTGGCTCCTACAATGAGCAGTTCTTC
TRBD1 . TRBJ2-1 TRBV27 CASQQGYEQFF TGTGCCAGTCAACAGGGGTATGAGCAGTTCTTC
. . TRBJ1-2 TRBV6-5 CASSSLGQAGGYTF TGTGCCAGCAGTTCGTTAGGACAAGCGGGTGGCTACACCTTC
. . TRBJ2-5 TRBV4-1 CASSPRAGLETQYF TGCGCCAGCAGCCCAAGGGCAGGGCTCGAGACCCAGTACTTC
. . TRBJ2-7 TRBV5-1 CASSLELSYYEQYF TGCGCCAGCAGCTTGGAACTCTCGTACTACGAGCAGTACTTC
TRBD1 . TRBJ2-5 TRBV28 CASSPGTGEVETQYF TGTGCCAGCAGTCCCGGGACAGGAGAGGTGGAGACCCAGTACTTC
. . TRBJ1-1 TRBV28 CASSWSGTMDTEAFF TGTGCCAGCAGTTGGTCCGGGACAATGGACACTGAAGCTTTCTTT
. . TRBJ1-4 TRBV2 CASNGRPTNEKLFF TGTGCCAGCAACGGGAGACCAACTAATGAAAAACTGTTTTTT
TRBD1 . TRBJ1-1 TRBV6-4 CASSYTGGDTEAFF TGTGCCAGCAGCTACACAGGGGGAGATACTGAAGCTTTCTTT
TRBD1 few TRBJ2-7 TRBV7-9 CASSPKTGDVSYEQYF TGTGCCAGCAGCCCGAAGACAGGGGACGTATCCTACGAGCAGTACTTC
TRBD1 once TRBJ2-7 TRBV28 CASSPRDSRREQYF TGTGCCAGCAGTCCCCGGGACAGCCGTCGTGAGCAGTACTTC